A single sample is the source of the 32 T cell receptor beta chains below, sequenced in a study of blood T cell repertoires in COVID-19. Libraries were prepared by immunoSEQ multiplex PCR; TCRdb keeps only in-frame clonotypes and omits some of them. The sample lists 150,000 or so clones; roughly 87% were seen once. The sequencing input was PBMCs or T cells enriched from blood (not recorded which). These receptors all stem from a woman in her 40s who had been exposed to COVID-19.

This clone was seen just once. DNA of the CDR3: TGTGCCAGCAGGGCGTCAGCGGTGGGGACAGATACGCAGTATTTT. Translating gives CASRASAVGTDTQYF. The chain links TRBV27 to TRBJ2-3; maybe TRBD2 (5 bases). V was shortened by 6 bases and J by 3 bases, with 16 bases between the two germline ends. Germline V gene lookup returns CDR1 MNHEY and CDR2 SMNVEV (reference sequence). This CDR3 has 15 amino acids.

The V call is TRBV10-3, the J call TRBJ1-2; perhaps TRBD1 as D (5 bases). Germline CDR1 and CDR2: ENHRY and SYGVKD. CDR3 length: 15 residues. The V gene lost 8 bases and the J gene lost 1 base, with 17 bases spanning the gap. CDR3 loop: CAIGGQGWGNYGYTF. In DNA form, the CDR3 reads TGTGCCATCGGAGGGCAGGGCTGGGGTAACTATGGCTACACCTTC.

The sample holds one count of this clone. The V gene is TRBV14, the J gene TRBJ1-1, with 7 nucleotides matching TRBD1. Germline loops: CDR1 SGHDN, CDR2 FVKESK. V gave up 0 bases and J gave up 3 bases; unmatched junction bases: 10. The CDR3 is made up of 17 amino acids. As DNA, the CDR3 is TGTGCCAGCAGCCAAGACCCCCAAGACAGGGCGTACACTGAAGCTTTCTTT. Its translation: CASSQDPQDRAYTEAFF.

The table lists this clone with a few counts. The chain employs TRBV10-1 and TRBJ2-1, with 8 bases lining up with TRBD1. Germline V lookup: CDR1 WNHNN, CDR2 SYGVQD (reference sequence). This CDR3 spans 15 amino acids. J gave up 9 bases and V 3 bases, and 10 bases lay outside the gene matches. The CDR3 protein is CASSDQGQGRGEQFF. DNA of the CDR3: TGCGCCAGCAGTGATCAAGGACAGGGAAGAGGTGAGCAGTTCTTC.

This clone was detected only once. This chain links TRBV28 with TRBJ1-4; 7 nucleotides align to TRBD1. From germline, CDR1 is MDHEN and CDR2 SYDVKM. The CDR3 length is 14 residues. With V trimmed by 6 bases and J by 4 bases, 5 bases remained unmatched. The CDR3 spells CASSFRDSNEKLFF. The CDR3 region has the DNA TGTGCCAGCAGCTTCCGGGACAGTAATGAAAAACTGTTTTTT.

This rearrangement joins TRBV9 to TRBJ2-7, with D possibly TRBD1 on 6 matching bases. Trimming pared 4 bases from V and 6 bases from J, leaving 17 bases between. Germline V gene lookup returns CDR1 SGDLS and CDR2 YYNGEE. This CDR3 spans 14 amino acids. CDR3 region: CASSPPTGTSEQYF. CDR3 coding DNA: TGTGCCAGCAGCCCCCCGACAGGTACGAGCGAGCAGTACTTC.

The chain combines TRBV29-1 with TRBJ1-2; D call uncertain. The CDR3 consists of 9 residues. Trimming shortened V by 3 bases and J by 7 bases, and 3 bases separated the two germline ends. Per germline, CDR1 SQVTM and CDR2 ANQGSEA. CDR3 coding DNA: TGCAGCGTTGACAGTGGCTACACCTTC. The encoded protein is CSVDSGYTF. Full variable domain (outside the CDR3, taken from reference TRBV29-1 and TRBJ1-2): SAVISQKPSRDICQRGTSLTIQCQVDSQVTMMFWYRQQPGQSLTLIATANQGSEATYESGFVIDKFPISRPNLTFSTLTVSNMSPEDSSIYLCSVDSGYTFGSGTRLTVV.

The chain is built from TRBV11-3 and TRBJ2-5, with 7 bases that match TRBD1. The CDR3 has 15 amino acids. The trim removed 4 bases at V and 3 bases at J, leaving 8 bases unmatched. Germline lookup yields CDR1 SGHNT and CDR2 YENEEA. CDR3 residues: CASSSTRDRKETQYF. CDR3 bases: TGTGCCAGCAGCTCTACCCGGGACAGAAAAGAGACCCAGTACTTC. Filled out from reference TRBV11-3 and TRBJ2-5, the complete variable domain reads EAGVVQSPRYKIIEKKQPVAFWCNPISGHNTLYWYLQNLGQGPELLIRYENEEAVDDSQLPKDRFSAERLKGVDSTLKIQPAELGDSAVYLCASSSTRDRKETQYFGPGTRLLVL.

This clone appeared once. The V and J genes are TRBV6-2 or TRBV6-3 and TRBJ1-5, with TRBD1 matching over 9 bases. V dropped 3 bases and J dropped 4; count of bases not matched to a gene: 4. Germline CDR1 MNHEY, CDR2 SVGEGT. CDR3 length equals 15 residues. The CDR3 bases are TGTGCCAGCAGTTATTTCGGACAGGGGAATCAGCCCCAGCATTTT. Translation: CASSYFGQGNQPQHF.

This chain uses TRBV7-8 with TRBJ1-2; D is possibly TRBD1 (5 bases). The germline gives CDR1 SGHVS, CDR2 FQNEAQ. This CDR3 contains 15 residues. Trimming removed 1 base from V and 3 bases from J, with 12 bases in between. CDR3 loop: CASSLGRGGDYGYTF. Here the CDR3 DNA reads TGTGCCAGCAGCTTAGGCCGGGGGGGGGACTATGGCTACACCTTC.

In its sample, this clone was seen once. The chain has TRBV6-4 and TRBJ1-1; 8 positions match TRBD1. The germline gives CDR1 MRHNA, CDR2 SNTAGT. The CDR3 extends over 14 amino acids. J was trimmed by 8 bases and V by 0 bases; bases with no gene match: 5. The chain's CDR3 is CASSDSSGTGEAFF. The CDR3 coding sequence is TGTGCCAGCAGTGACTCGTCGGGGACAGGAGAAGCTTTCTTT.

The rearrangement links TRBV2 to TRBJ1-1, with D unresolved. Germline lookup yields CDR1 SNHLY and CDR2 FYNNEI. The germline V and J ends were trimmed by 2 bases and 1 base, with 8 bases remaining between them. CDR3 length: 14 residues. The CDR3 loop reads CASSEIPGNTEAFF. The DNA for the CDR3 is TGTGCCAGCAGTGAAATCCCAGGGAACACTGAAGCTTTCTTT.

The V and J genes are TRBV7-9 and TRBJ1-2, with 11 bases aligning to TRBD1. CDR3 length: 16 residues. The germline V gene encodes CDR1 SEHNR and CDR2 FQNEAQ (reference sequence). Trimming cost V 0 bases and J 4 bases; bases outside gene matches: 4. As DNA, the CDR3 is TGTGCCAGCAGCTTAGCGGCGGGACAGGGGGGCTATGGCTACACCTTC. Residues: CASSLAAGQGGYGYTF.

The CDR3 DNA sequence: TGTGCCACCAGTGACGACGGGAATCCCTACAATGAGCAGTTCTTC. Its translation: CATSDDGNPYNEQFF. The chain combines TRBV24-1 with TRBJ2-1, with a possible D match to TRBD2 (5 bases). With 4 bases removed from V and 2 bases from J, the gap between germline ends came to 11 bases. Germline-derived CDR1 and CDR2 are KGHDR and SFDVKD. CDR3 length equals 15 residues.

CDR3 sequence reads: CASSLGGDTIYF. The CDR3 nucleotides are TGTGCCAGCAGTTTAGGCGGAGACACCATATATTTT. V gene TRBV28 combines with J gene TRBJ1-3; D unresolved. CDR1 is MDHEN and CDR2 is SYDVKM in the germline V gene. CDR3 size: 12 residues. The V end lost 2 bases, the J end lost 8 bases, and 7 bases lay between the germline ends.

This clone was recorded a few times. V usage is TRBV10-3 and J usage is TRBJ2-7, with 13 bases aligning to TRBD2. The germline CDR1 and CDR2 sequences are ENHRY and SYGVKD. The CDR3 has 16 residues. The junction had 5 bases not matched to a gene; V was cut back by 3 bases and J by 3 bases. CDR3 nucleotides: TGTGCCATCAGTGACCGAGGGACTAGCGGGGACTACGAGCAGTACTTC. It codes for CAISDRGTSGDYEQYF.

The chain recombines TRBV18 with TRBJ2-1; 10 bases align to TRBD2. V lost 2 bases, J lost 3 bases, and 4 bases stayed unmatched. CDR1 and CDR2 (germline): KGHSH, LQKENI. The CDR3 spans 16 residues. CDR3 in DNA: TGTGCCAGCTCACCAGCTAGCGGGGGAAACTACAATGAGCAGTTCTTC. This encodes CASSPASGGNYNEQFF. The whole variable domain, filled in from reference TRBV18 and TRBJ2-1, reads NAGVMQNPRHLVRRRGQEARLRCSPMKGHSHVYWYRQLPEEGLKFMVYLQKENIIDESGMPKERFSAEFPKEGPSILRIQQVVRGDSAAYFCASSPASGGNYNEQFFGPGTRLTVL.

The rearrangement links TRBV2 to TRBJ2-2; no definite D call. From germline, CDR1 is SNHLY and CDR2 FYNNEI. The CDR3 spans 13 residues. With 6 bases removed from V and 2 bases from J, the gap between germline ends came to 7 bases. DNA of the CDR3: TGTGCCAGCAGAACGACTAACACCGGGGAGCTGTTTTTT. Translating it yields CASRTTNTGELFF.

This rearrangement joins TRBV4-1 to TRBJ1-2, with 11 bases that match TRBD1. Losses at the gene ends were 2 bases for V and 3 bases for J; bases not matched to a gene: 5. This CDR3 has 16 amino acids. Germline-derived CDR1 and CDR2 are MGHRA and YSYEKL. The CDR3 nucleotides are TGCGCCAGCAGCCAATCGGGACAGGGGGTCGACTATGGCTACACCTTC. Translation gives CASSQSGQGVDYGYTF.

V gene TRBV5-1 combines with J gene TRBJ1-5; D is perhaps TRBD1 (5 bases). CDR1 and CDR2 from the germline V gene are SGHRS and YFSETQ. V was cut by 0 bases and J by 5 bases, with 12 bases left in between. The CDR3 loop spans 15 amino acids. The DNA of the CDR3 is TGCGCCAGCAGCTTGGAGTCTGGCAGGGATCAGCCCCAGCATTTT. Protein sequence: CASSLESGRDQPQHF.

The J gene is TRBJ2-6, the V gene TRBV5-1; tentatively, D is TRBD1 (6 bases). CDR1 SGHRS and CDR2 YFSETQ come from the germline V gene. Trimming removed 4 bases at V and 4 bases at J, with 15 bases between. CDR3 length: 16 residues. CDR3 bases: TGCGCCAGCAGCCTATCAGGGGCGAGCGGGGCCAACGTCCTGACTTTC. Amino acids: CASSLSGASGANVLTF.

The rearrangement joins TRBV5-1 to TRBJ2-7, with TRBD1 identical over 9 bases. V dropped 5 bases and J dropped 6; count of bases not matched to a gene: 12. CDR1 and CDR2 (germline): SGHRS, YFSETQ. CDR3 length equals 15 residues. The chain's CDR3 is CASRPLYRGPGEQYF. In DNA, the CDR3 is TGCGCCAGCAGACCGCTGTACAGGGGGCCCGGCGAGCAGTACTTC.

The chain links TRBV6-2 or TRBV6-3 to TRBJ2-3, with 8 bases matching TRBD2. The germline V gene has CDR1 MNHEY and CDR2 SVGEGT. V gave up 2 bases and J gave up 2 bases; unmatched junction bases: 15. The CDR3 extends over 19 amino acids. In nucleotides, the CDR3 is TGTGCCAGCAGTTACCCCATGGACGGGAGGGCCCGGGACACAGATACGCAGTATTTT. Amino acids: CASSYPMDGRARDTDTQYF.

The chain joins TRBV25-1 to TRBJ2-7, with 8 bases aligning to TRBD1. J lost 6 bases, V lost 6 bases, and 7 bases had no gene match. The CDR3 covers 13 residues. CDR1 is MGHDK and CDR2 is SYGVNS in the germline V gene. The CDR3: CASRRTGSGEQYF. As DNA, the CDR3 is TGTGCCAGCAGAAGGACAGGGTCGGGCGAGCAGTACTTC.

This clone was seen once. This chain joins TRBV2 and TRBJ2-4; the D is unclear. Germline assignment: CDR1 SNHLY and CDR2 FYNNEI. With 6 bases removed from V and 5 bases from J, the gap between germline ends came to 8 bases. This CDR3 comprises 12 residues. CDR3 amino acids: CASSVRENIQYF. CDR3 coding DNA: TGTGCCAGCAGCGTCCGAGAAAACATTCAGTACTTC.

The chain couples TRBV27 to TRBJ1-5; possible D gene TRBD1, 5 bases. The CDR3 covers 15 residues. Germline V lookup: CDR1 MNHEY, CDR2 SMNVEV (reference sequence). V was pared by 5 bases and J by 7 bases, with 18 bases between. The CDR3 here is CASSGDFGGRQPQHF. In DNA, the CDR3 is TGTGCCAGCAGTGGGGACTTCGGGGGGAGGCAGCCCCAGCATTTT.

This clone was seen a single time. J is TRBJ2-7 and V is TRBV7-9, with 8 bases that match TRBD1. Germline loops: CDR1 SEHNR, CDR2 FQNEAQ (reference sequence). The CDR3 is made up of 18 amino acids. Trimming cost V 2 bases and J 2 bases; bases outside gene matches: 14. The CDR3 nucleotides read TGTGCCAGCAGCTTAATCCAGGGGGCCCCCATTGGAACCTACGAGCAGTACTTC. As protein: CASSLIQGAPIGTYEQYF.

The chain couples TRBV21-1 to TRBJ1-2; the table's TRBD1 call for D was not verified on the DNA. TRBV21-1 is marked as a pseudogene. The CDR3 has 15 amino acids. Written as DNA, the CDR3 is TGTGCCAGCAGCCAGGGACAGGGGGCCAGCTATGGCTACACCTTC. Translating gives CASSQGQGASYGYTF.

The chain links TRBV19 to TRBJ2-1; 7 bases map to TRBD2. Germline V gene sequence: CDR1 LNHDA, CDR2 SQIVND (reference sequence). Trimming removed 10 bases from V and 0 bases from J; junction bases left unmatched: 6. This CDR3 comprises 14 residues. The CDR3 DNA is TGTGCCACCAACGGCGGGAGCTCCTACAATGAGCAGTTCTTC. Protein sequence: CATNGGSSYNEQFF.

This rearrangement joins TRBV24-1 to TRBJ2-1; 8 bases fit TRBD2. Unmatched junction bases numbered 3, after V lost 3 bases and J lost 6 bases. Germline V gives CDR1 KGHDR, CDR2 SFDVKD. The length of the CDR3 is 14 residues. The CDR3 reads CATSDRTSLNEQFF. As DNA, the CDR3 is TGTGCCACCAGTGATAGGACTAGCCTCAATGAGCAGTTCTTC.

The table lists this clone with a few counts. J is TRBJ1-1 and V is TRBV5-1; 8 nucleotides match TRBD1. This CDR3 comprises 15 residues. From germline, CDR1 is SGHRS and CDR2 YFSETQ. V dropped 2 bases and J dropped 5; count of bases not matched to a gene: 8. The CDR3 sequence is CASSFGGQGGTEAFF. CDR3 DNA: TGCGCCAGCAGCTTCGGAGGACAGGGAGGAACTGAAGCTTTCTTT. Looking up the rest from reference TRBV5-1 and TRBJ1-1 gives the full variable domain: KAGVTQTPRYLIKTRGQQVTLSCSPISGHRSVSWYQQTPGQGLQFLFEYFSETQRNKGNFPGRFSGRQFSNSRSEMNVSTLELGDSALYLCASSFGGQGGTEAFFGQGTRLTVV.

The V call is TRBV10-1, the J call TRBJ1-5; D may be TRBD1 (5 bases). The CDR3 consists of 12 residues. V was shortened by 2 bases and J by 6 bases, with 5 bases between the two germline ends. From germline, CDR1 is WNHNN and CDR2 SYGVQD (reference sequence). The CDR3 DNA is TGCGCCAGCAGTGAGGGGGCTCAGCCCCAGCATTTT. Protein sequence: CASSEGAQPQHF.